A single sample is the source of the 32 T cell receptor beta chains below, sequenced in a study of shared clonotypes between healthy human individuals (dated by TCRdb to 2019 to 2021). Preparation of the library involved the immunoSEQ multiplex PCR assay. TCRdb re-hosts the immuneACCESS table, in-frame sequences only. Its copies lack some clones; in the studies checked, an unresolved V gene accounts for under half of them, and the cause for the rest is not known. A total of about 2.1 million clones appear in this sample, just under 95% of them only once. 1.5% to 2% of the sample rests with the top ten. For the CD8 naive samples, CD45RO-negative cells were positively selected for CCR7, yielding a CD45RA+CCR7+ population from which TemRA cells were excluded. Sequencing was done on a sample of naive CD8+ T cells from PBMCs. Sample cell subset or site, as interpreted from the label and publication: CD45RA+CCR7+. The receptors derive from a man between 18 and 35 years old in good health. Some clones in this sample may be carry-over from other donors' samples.

The chain joins TRBV10-3 to TRBJ2-7; maybe TRBD1 (6 bases). The V end was cut by 7 bases, the J end by 6 bases, with 19 bases between. In germline, CDR1 is ENHRY, CDR2 SYGVKD. CDR3 length: 14 amino acids. Here the CDR3 DNA reads TGTGCCATCAAGGACTCAGGGGATAGAGGCGAGCAGTACTTC. Translated, it gives CAIKDSGDRGEQYF.

This clone was detected only once. The chain is built from TRBV18 and TRBJ1-2; 8 bases are shared with TRBD1. Trimming took 0 bases from V and 5 from J; bases not matched to a gene: 5. The CDR3 covers 15 residues. Germline-derived CDR1 and CDR2 are KGHSH and LQKENI. The DNA for the CDR3 is TGTGCCAGCTCACCACCGGCGGACAGGGCGTATGGCTACACCTTC. Translated: CASSPPADRAYGYTF.

The chain couples TRBV11-2 to TRBJ2-7; 7 nucleotides match TRBD1. Germline V gene sequence: CDR1 SGHAT, CDR2 FQNNGV. V trimming: 3 bases; J trimming: 0 bases; junction bases outside the gene matches: 2. This CDR3 region has 14 residues. In DNA, the CDR3 is TGTGCCAGCAGCTTCAACAGGGGCTCCTACGAGCAGTACTTC. Residues: CASSFNRGSYEQYF.

The rearrangement links TRBV15 to TRBJ1-1; D possibly corresponds to TRBD1 (5 bases). Trimming shortened V by 1 base and J by 4 bases, and 13 bases separated the two germline ends. The CDR3 has 15 residues. The germline V gene has CDR1 LNHNV and CDR2 YYDKDF (reference sequence). This CDR3 reads CATSRGIGAITEAFF. The CDR3, as DNA: TGTGCCACCAGCAGAGGGATAGGGGCTATCACTGAAGCTTTCTTT.

The CDR3 region has the DNA TGTGCCAGTAGTACCGCTCGGACAGGGGTCAGCTCCGGAAACACCATATATTTT. Translated: CASSTARTGVSSGNTIYF. The V call is TRBV19, the J call TRBJ1-3, with 9 bases lining up with TRBD1. Per the germline V gene, CDR1 is LNHDA and CDR2 is SQIVND (reference sequence). The V gene end was trimmed by 4 bases and the J gene end by 4 bases; junction bases not matched to a gene: 14. CDR3 length: 18 amino acids.

The chain links TRBV4-1 to TRBJ2-2, with D uncertain. The CDR3 is made up of 17 amino acids. The V gene's germline CDR1 is MGHRA and CDR2 YSYEKL. Trimming pared 4 bases from V and 0 bases from J, leaving 15 bases between. The CDR3, as DNA: TGCGCCAGCAGCCCGAAACTCACCACTCCGAACACCGGGGAGCTGTTTTTT. It specifies CASSPKLTTPNTGELFF.

The gene calls are TRBV6-6 and TRBJ2-1; 10 bases match TRBD2. The CDR3 loop spans 16 amino acids. Per the germline V gene, CDR1 is MNHNY and CDR2 is SVGAGI (reference sequence). V shed 6 bases and J 6 bases; nucleotides not matched to a gene: 11. CDR3 residues: CASRHSASGGSNEQFF. The CDR3 DNA sequence: TGTGCCAGCAGACACTCGGCTAGCGGGGGAAGCAATGAGCAGTTCTTC.

V and J are TRBV28 and TRBJ2-5, with 7 bases fitting TRBD1. Losses at the gene ends were 4 bases for V and 3 bases for J; bases not matched to a gene: 2. The CDR3 sequence is 13 residues long. In germline, CDR1 is MDHEN, CDR2 SYDVKM. The CDR3, as DNA: TGTGCCAGCAGTTACACAGGGGAAGAGACCCAGTACTTC. Its translation: CASSYTGEETQYF.

The CDR3 DNA reads as TGTGCCAGCAGCTTAGCTCTGGGGGGGACTCCGGGTGAGCAGTTCTTC. It specifies CASSLALGGTPGEQFF. V is TRBV7-9 and J is TRBJ2-1, with TRBD2 matching over 7 bases. Germline V gene lookup returns CDR1 SEHNR and CDR2 FQNEAQ (reference sequence). This CDR3 is 16 amino acids long. V trimming: 0 bases; J trimming: 9 bases; junction bases outside the gene matches: 11.

The V gene is TRBV27, the J gene TRBJ1-4; a weak D match, TRBD1 (6 bases). Germline values: CDR1 MNHEY, CDR2 SMNVEV (reference sequence). V shed 6 bases and J shed 12 bases, with 11 bases lying between them. The CDR3 runs 11 residues. Here the CDR3 DNA reads TGTGCCAGCAGGTGGGGACAAGAACTGTTTTTT. Translating it yields CASRWGQELFF. Full variable domain (rest looked up from reference TRBV27 and TRBJ1-4): EAQVTQNPRYLITVTGKKLTVTCSQNMNHEYMSWYRQDPGLGLRQIYYSMNVEVTDKGDVPEGYKVSRKEKRNFPLILESPSPNQTSLYFCASRWGQELFFGSGTQLSVL.

This clone was observed a single time. The chain carries TRBV7-9 and TRBJ2-1; 8 bases map to TRBD2. The CDR3 totals 17 residues. Trimming at V came to 5 bases and at J to 7 bases, leaving 16 bases not matched to a gene. The germline V gene encodes CDR1 SEHNR and CDR2 FQNEAQ (reference sequence). CDR3 DNA sequence: TGTGCCAGCAGCCTAGGACTAGCCCTAAAGGGGGGTAATGAGCAGTTCTTC. Protein: CASSLGLALKGGNEQFF.

Worth noting for this clone: In the same sample, other DNA sequences code for this CDR3. This chain links TRBV5-1 with TRBJ1-4; D call uncertain. The CDR3 runs to 15 residues. The V gene lost 0 bases and the J gene lost 2 bases, with 8 bases spanning the gap. Germline CDR1 reads SGHRS; CDR2 reads YFSETQ. The CDR3 loop is CASSLVGSTNEKLFF. DNA of the CDR3: TGCGCCAGCAGCTTGGTGGGGAGCACTAATGAAAAACTGTTTTTT.

In its sample, this clone was seen once. This chain uses TRBV19 with TRBJ2-1; 7 bases align to TRBD2. Germline lookup yields CDR1 LNHDA and CDR2 SQIVND (reference sequence). V dropped 1 base and J dropped 7; count of bases not matched to a gene: 10. This CDR3 has 16 amino acids. CDR3 sequence: CASSIGSGLVHNEQFF. CDR3 sequence (DNA): TGTGCCAGTAGTATAGGTTCAGGACTAGTCCATAATGAGCAGTTCTTC.

This clone was seen a single time. This chain connects TRBV10-3 to TRBJ1-2; 10 bases map to TRBD1. Germline V CDR1 and CDR2: ENHRY, SYGVKD. The CDR3 runs 14 residues. The J segment lost 6 bases and the V segment lost 5 bases, leaving 6 bases of the junction unmatched. CDR3 region: CAISSGQGLDGYTF. The CDR3 DNA sequence: TGTGCCATCAGTTCGGGACAGGGGCTTGATGGCTACACCTTC.

The rearrangement links TRBV7-9 to TRBJ1-5, with unresolved D. Germline V gives CDR1 SEHNR, CDR2 FQNEAQ (reference sequence). The CDR3 totals 14 residues. The germline V and J ends were trimmed by 1 base and 3 bases, with 7 bases remaining between them. The CDR3: CASSLDHPNQPQHF. DNA of the CDR3: TGTGCCAGCAGCTTAGACCATCCCAATCAGCCCCAGCATTTT.

This clone was seen just once. The genes are TRBV11-2 and TRBJ2-1; 8 positions agree with TRBD2. The J segment lost 4 bases and the V segment lost 5 bases, leaving 7 bases of the junction unmatched. The CDR3 is 15 amino acids. Looked up from germline, CDR1 is SGHAT and CDR2 is FQNNGV. CDR3: CASSQSGRPYNEQFF. For the CDR3, the DNA is TGTGCCAGCAGCCAAAGCGGGAGACCTTACAATGAGCAGTTCTTC.

The chain employs TRBV13 and TRBJ2-7, with TRBD1 identical over 8 bases. J gave up 3 bases and V 5 bases, and 6 bases lay outside the gene matches. The CDR3 extends over 14 amino acids. CDR1 and CDR2 from the germline V gene are PRHDT and FYEKMQ (reference sequence). This CDR3 reads CASSHRTGIYEQYF. The CDR3 DNA follows: TGTGCCAGCAGCCACAGGACAGGGATCTACGAGCAGTACTTC. Full variable domain (missing parts from reference TRBV13 and TRBJ2-7): AAGVIQSPRHLIKEKRETATLKCYPIPRHDTVYWYQQGPGQDPQFLISFYEKMQSDKGSIPDRFSAQQFSDYHSELNMSSLELGDSALYFCASSHRTGIYEQYFGPGTRLTVT.

The chain uses TRBV7-9 and TRBJ2-5, with D maybe TRBD1 (5 bases). The V end was cut by 0 bases, the J end by 4 bases, with 15 bases between. The CDR3 sequence is 16 residues long. Germline-derived CDR1 and CDR2 are SEHNR and FQNEAQ (reference sequence). CDR3 DNA sequence: TGTGCCAGCAGCTTAGCGTGGCAGGGTCGGCGAGAGACCCAGTACTTC. Translating it yields CASSLAWQGRRETQYF. The full variable domain, completed using reference TRBV7-9 and TRBJ2-5, is DTGVSQNPRHKITKRGQNVTFRCDPISEHNRLYWYRQTLGQGPEFLTYFQNEAQLEKSRLLSDRFSAERPKGSFSTLEIQRTEQGDSAMYLCASSLAWQGRRETQYFGPGTRLLVL.

This chain links TRBV19 with TRBJ1-2, with D unresolved. The germline CDR1 and CDR2 sequences are LNHDA and SQIVND (reference sequence). V lost 1 base to trimming and J lost 6 bases, with 9 bases between them. This CDR3 is built from 13 residues. CDR3 amino acids: CASSIVSGDGYTF. For the CDR3, the DNA is TGTGCCAGTAGTATAGTATCTGGGGATGGCTACACCTTC. Full variable domain (rest looked up from reference TRBV19 and TRBJ1-2): DGGITQSPKYLFRKEGQNVTLSCEQNLNHDAMYWYRQDPGQGLRLIYYSQIVNDFQKGDIAEGYSVSREKKESFPLTVTSAQKNPTAFYLCASSIVSGDGYTFGSGTRLTVV.

The rearrangement uses TRBV9 and TRBJ1-1, with TRBD1 as a possible D gene (5 bases). Trimming pared 3 bases from V and 0 bases from J, leaving 9 bases between. Germline V gene lookup returns CDR1 SGDLS and CDR2 YYNGEE. The CDR3 has 14 residues. The CDR3 loop is CASSDGGVNTEAFF. CDR3 coding DNA: TGTGCCAGCAGCGATGGGGGAGTGAACACTGAAGCTTTCTTT.

The chain uses TRBV27 and TRBJ2-1, with D perhaps TRBD2 (5 bases). CDR1 and CDR2 from the germline V gene are MNHEY and SMNVEV (reference sequence). This CDR3 spans 11 amino acids. V lost 7 bases, J lost 9 bases, and 10 bases lay in between. Written as DNA, the CDR3 is TGTGCCAGCATCCGGGGTAGTGAGCAGTTCTTC. Translating gives CASIRGSEQFF.

The chain recombines TRBV9 with TRBJ1-1; 11 positions match TRBD1. The CDR3 has 14 residues. J lost 4 bases, V lost 6 bases, and 5 bases had no gene match. Germline CDR1 SGDLS, CDR2 YYNGEE. The CDR3 nucleotides are TGTGCCAGCAACACCGGGACAGGGGGCACTGAAGCTTTCTTT. Encoded protein: CASNTGTGGTEAFF.

The rearrangement joins TRBV4-1 to TRBJ2-1; unclear D gene. This CDR3 has 14 residues. Between the trimmed V and J ends, which lost 4 bases and 0 bases, there was a span of 7 bases. Germline-derived CDR1 and CDR2 are MGHRA and YSYEKL. The DNA for the CDR3 is TGCGCCAGCAGCCCGAGCCGCTCCTACAATGAGCAGTTCTTC. Encoded protein: CASSPSRSYNEQFF.

The chain employs TRBV9 and TRBJ2-1; unclear D gene. V gave up 7 bases and J gave up 6 bases, with 20 bases separating them. This CDR3 has 15 amino acids. Germline-derived CDR1 and CDR2 are SGDLS and YYNGEE. CDR3 loop: CASGSGNPTFNEQFF. The CDR3, as DNA: TGTGCCAGCGGGTCGGGTAACCCAACTTTCAATGAGCAGTTCTTC.

The gene calls are TRBV15 and TRBJ2-5; D tentatively fits TRBD1 or TRBD2 (5 bases each). Germline V gives CDR1 LNHNV, CDR2 YYDKDF (reference sequence). The CDR3 has 14 residues. The ends were cut back, 5 bases at V and 7 bases at J, with 17 bases in the middle. The CDR3 region has the DNA TGTGCCACCAGCTCCCGGGACCCCCTTATGACCCAGTACTTC. This codes for CATSSRDPLMTQYF.

The chain combines TRBV7-8 with TRBJ2-1, with 10 nucleotides matching TRBD2. Per germline, CDR1 SGHVS and CDR2 FQNEAQ. This CDR3 has 17 amino acids. Germline trimming cut 2 bases from V and 2 bases from J; bases unmatched to any gene: 6. In DNA, the CDR3 is TGTGCCAGCAGCTTACATCCTAGCGGGGGTACCTACAATGAGCAGTTCTTC. Its protein product is CASSLHPSGGTYNEQFF.

Comment on this clone: Other DNA sequences in the same sample also yield this CDR3. The J gene is TRBJ2-7, the V gene TRBV4-3; 7 bases are shared with TRBD1. Germline-derived CDR1 and CDR2 are LGHNA and YSLEER. V was pared by 0 bases and J by 0 bases, with 2 bases of the junction left unmatched. This CDR3 contains 15 residues. CDR3 in DNA: TGCGCCAGCAGCCAAGATCGACAGGGCTCCTACGAGCAGTACTTC. Protein product: CASSQDRQGSYEQYF.

The rearrangement links TRBV29-1 to TRBJ2-5, with 8 bases fitting TRBD1. The length of the CDR3 is 14 residues. The germline gives CDR1 SQVTM, CDR2 ANQGSEA. Trimming at V came to 6 bases and at J to 12 bases, leaving 18 bases not matched to a gene. CDR3 loop: CSVLGTGPRLGKYF. CDR3 coding DNA: TGCAGCGTCCTAGGGACAGGACCTAGGTTGGGAAAGTACTTC.

The V gene is TRBV11-2, the J gene TRBJ1-1; no clear D. V lost 2 bases to trimming and J lost 6 bases, with 16 bases between them. The CDR3 is made up of 15 amino acids. The germline V gene encodes CDR1 SGHAT and CDR2 FQNNGV. CDR3 sequence: CASSLIHATNAEAFF. The CDR3 DNA reads as TGTGCCAGCAGCTTAATACACGCGACAAACGCTGAAGCTTTCTTT.

This clone was recorded only once. The rearrangement links TRBV27 to TRBJ2-1; D assignment may be TRBD1 or TRBD2 (7 bases each). Per germline, CDR1 MNHEY and CDR2 SMNVEV (reference sequence). The CDR3 consists of 15 residues. Trimming left V 4 bases short and J 2 bases short, with 12 bases between. CDR3 in DNA: TGTGCCAGCAGTTCTGCAGGGGGGGCCTACAATGAGCAGTTCTTC. This codes for CASSSAGGAYNEQFF.

Here the CDR3 reads CASSLATGGQETQYF. CDR3 nucleotide sequence: TGTGCCAGCAGCTTAGCGACCGGGGGCCAAGAGACCCAGTACTTC. This chain joins TRBV7-8 and TRBJ2-5, with D perhaps matching TRBD2 (6 bases). Per germline, CDR1 SGHVS and CDR2 FQNEAQ. This CDR3 has 15 amino acids. The V gene lost 0 bases and the J gene lost 1 base, with 9 bases spanning the gap.

This sequence joins TRBV27 and TRBJ2-1; D is uncertain. The CDR3 totals 13 residues. Trimming stripped 6 bases from V and 3 bases from J, with 9 bases between. Germline CDR1 is MNHEY and CDR2 is SMNVEV (reference sequence). The CDR3 coding sequence is TGTGCCAGCAGAACCGACCACTACAATGAGCAGTTCTTC. Its protein product is CASRTDHYNEQFF.